One and the same sample provided the 13 T cell receptor beta chains below, sequenced in a study of cytomegalovirus exposure and HLA in healthy donors. PCR employed 60 Vbeta and 13 Jbeta primers. TCRdb's copy holds only in-frame clones and misses some; the assay was immunoSEQ multiplex PCR. The specimen's table records tens of thousands of clones. The sequenced sample was PBMCs. The receptors here all came from a man over 45 in good health and CMV-seropositive.

This rearrangement joins TRBV5-1 to TRBJ1-1, with 7 bases lining up with TRBD1. Germline CDR1 reads SGHRS; CDR2 reads YFSETQ. The junction had 7 bases not matched to a gene; V was cut back by 2 bases and J by 3 bases. This CDR3 is 15 amino acids long. CDR3 DNA: TGCGCCAGCAGCTTTTTTGGCAGGGGGGACACTGAAGCTTTCTTT. Its protein product is CASSFFGRGDTEAFF. Supplemented by reference TRBV5-1 and TRBJ1-1, the full variable domain reads KAGVTQTPRYLIKTRGQQVTLSCSPISGHRSVSWYQQTPGQGLQFLFEYFSETQRNKGNFPGRFSGRQFSNSRSEMNVSTLELGDSALYLCASSFFGRGDTEAFFGQGTRLTVV.

V gene TRBV4-2 combines with J gene TRBJ2-1; 11 nucleotides match TRBD2. Germline V gives CDR1 LGHNA, CDR2 YNFKEQ. Trimming took 0 bases from V and 0 from J; bases not matched to a gene: 1. The CDR3 covers 17 residues. This chain's CDR3 is CASSQETSGSSYNEQFF. The CDR3 bases are TGTGCCAGCAGCCAAGAAACTAGCGGGAGCTCCTACAATGAGCAGTTCTTC.

The chain joins TRBV11-2 to TRBJ1-4, with D unresolved. Germline assignment: CDR1 SGHAT and CDR2 FQNNGV. V was pared by 1 base and J by 8 bases, with 11 bases between. The CDR3 is made up of 14 amino acids. The CDR3 is CASSLGGVGEKLFF. The CDR3 coding sequence is TGTGCCAGCAGCTTAGGAGGAGTAGGAGAAAAACTGTTTTTT.

The genes are TRBV28 and TRBJ1-1; a possible D gene is TRBD1 (5 bases). CDR1 is MDHEN, CDR2 SYDVKM, per germline. Trimming cost V 8 bases and J 3 bases, with 10 bases left between them. The CDR3 length is 12 residues. CDR3 amino acids: CASDRRHTEAFF. The CDR3 DNA is TGTGCCAGCGACAGAAGACACACTGAAGCTTTCTTT.

This chain connects TRBV25-1 to TRBJ2-3; D is unclear. V shed 6 bases and J shed 5 bases, with 15 bases lying between them. CDR1 and CDR2 (germline): MGHDK, SYGVNS. The CDR3 extends over 14 amino acids. CDR3 residues: CASSGVGSGDTQYF. Here the CDR3 DNA reads TGTGCCAGCAGCGGAGTCGGATCGGGAGATACGCAGTATTTT.

In DNA form, the CDR3 reads TGTGCCAGCAGCCCTGGACAGATTGGGGGCTACACCTTC. Encoded protein: CASSPGQIGGYTF. This chain connects TRBV4-2 to TRBJ1-2; possibly TRBD1 for D (6 bases). The germline gives CDR1 LGHNA, CDR2 YNFKEQ. V lost 4 bases and J 8 bases, leaving 14 bases between the germline ends. The CDR3 is 13 residues long.

The rearrangement uses TRBV7-6 and TRBJ2-5; D uncertain. Germline assignment: CDR1 SGHVS and CDR2 FNYEAQ. With 4 bases removed from V and 10 bases from J, the gap between germline ends came to 10 bases. CDR3 length equals 11 residues. The DNA for the CDR3 is TGTGCCAGCAGCTCAGACGGCGGCCAGTACTTC. It specifies CASSSDGGQYF.

The V gene is TRBV10-3, the J gene TRBJ2-5; tentatively, D is TRBD2 (5 bases). The CDR3 extends over 15 amino acids. V was clipped by 3 bases and J by 4 bases, with 15 bases between them. Germline values: CDR1 ENHRY, CDR2 SYGVKD. The CDR3 reads CAISDPRGNGETQYF. CDR3 nucleotide sequence: TGTGCCATCAGTGACCCCCGGGGAAACGGAGAGACCCAGTACTTC.

Written as DNA, the CDR3 is TGTGCCAGCTCACCCCGGAACACTGAAGCTTTCTTT. As protein: CASSPRNTEAFF. This chain joins TRBV18 and TRBJ1-1, with D hard to call. This CDR3 is built from 12 residues. Trimming removed 3 bases at V and 1 base at J, with 3 bases between. The germline CDR1 and CDR2 sequences are KGHSH and LQKENI.

This chain uses TRBV28 with TRBJ2-7; D perhaps matches TRBD2 (5 bases). The CDR3 loop spans 14 amino acids. V was shortened by 2 bases and J by 8 bases, with 16 bases between the two germline ends. Per the germline V gene, CDR1 is MDHEN and CDR2 is SYDVKM. The DNA for the CDR3 is TGTGCCAGCAGTTTAAGTGGGAGTTCCCTCAAGCAGTACTTC. Translation: CASSLSGSSLKQYF.

The chain joins TRBV7-9 to TRBJ2-1, with a weak D call TRBD2 (5 bases). The CDR3 sequence is 15 residues long. V was trimmed by 7 bases and J by 8 bases, leaving 21 bases between them. CDR1 is SEHNR and CDR2 is FQNEAQ in the germline V gene (reference sequence). CDR3 DNA sequence: TGTGCCAGCACCCCTCCGGGAAATAGCGCGGATGAGCAGTTCTTC. It translates to CASTPPGNSADEQFF.

V is TRBV6-5 and J is TRBJ2-2; no definite D call. The V gene's germline CDR1 is MNHEY and CDR2 SVGAGI. This CDR3 has 13 amino acids. The V gene lost 3 bases and the J gene lost 7 bases, with 9 bases spanning the gap. Here the CDR3 reads CASSYSGHGELFF. The DNA for the CDR3 is TGTGCCAGCAGTTATAGTGGTCACGGGGAGCTGTTTTTT.

The genes are TRBV14 and TRBJ2-1; 10 nucleotides agree with TRBD2. Trimming at V came to 2 bases and at J to 5 bases, leaving 3 bases not matched to a gene. The germline CDR1 and CDR2 sequences are SGHDN and FVKESK. The CDR3 length is 15 residues. CDR3 coding DNA: TGTGCCAGCAGCCAATCCCTAGCGGGAGACAATGAGCAGTTCTTC. Translating it yields CASSQSLAGDNEQFF.